The rows below give T cell receptor beta chains drawn from one sample of a study of PD-L1 blockade in urothelial cancer. Repertoires were generated with immunoSEQ multiplex PCR, while TCRdb's copy carries only in-frame clones and drops some. There are 50,000 to 65,000 clones in the sample; 86% occur only once, and less than 3% lies in the top ten. The sequencing here drew on PBMCs, taken around atezolizumab (anti-PD-L1) treatment. These receptors came from a man between 50 and 59 years old with urothelial cancer. The CDR3 runs from the conserved cysteine through the conserved F or W. The D gene is left open where the match is weak. Where a row states a size, it is once, few, many or the class of an expanded clone; other rows omit it.

TRBV6-1	NA	NA	TRBJ2-7	TGTGCCAGCAGTGAAACTCATGAGCAGTACTTC	CASSETHEQYF
TRBV28	NA	TRBD1	TRBJ2-7	TGTGCCAGCAGTGAACCGACAGGGAAAATCTACGAGCAGTACTTC	CASSEPTGKIYEQYF
TRBV9	NA	TRBD2	TRBJ2-1	TGTGCCAGCAGCGTTTTCCGGACTAGAGTCACGAGTGAGCAGTTCTTC	CASSVFRTRVTSEQFF
TRBV30	NA	TRBD1	TRBJ2-7	TGTGCCTGGAGTGTAGGGGGCAGCTCCTACGAGCAGTACTTC	CAWSVGGSSYEQYF
TRBV11-2	NA	TRBD2	TRBJ2-5	TGTGCCAGCAGCTTCGGGGGGGAGACCCAGTACTTC	CASSFGGETQYF
TRBV5-1	once	TRBD1	TRBJ2-2	TGCGCCAGCAGCCGGGACAGGGTCACCGGGGAGCTGTTTTTT	CASSRDRVTGELFF
TRBV25-1	NA	NA	TRBJ2-1	TGTGCCAGCAGAGCGCTGAGCTCCTACAATGAGCAGTTCTTC	CASRALSSYNEQFF
TRBV19	NA	NA	TRBJ2-1	TGTGCCAGTAGCACGTGGCAGGGGATGAGTGAGCAGTTCTTC	CASSTWQGMSEQFF
TRBV5-1	NA	TRBD1	TRBJ1-5	TGCGCCAGCAGCTTGGAACTGACAGGGGGAAATCAGCCCCAGCATTTT	CASSLELTGGNQPQHF
TRBV7-9	NA	NA	TRBJ1-1	TGTGCCAGCAGCCTCCTCTTGGGAGAGAACACTGAAGCTTTCTTT	CASSLLLGENTEAFF
TRBV7-4	NA	TRBD1	TRBJ2-5	TGTGCCAGCAGCCGGTCGGACAGGGGGGAGAAGGTGGAGACCCAGTACTTC	CASSRSDRGEKVETQYF
TRBV6-1	NA	TRBD1	TRBJ1-5	TGTGCCAGCAGTGAACGAGATCGGACAGGGGGTATTTGGCCCCAGCATTTT	CASSERDRTGGIWPQHF
TRBV27	few	NA	TRBJ2-3	TGTGCCAGCAGTTCACCTAGCAGCCCTAACACAGATACGCAGTATTTT	CASSSPSSPNTDTQYF
TRBV5-1	NA	NA	TRBJ1-2	TGCGCCAGCAGCTTGGGGGCTGGGGGCGATGGCTACACCTTC	CASSLGAGGDGYTF
TRBV11-2	NA	NA	TRBJ2-3	TGTGCCAGCAGCTTAGGCCTCGGTACGCAGTATTTT	CASSLGLGTQYF
TRBV5-1	NA	NA	TRBJ1-4	TGCGCCAGCAGCTTGGTACTGGCAGGCGTGACGAATGAAAAACTGTTTTTT	CASSLVLAGVTNEKLFF
TRBV21-1	NA	NA	TRBJ2-7	TGTGCCAGCAGCGGAACTTCGGGCTCCTACGAGCAGTACTTC	CASSGTSGSYEQYF
TRBV5-1	NA	NA	TRBJ2-2	TGCGCCAGCAGCGTACAGGGATCGAACACCGGGGAGCTGTTTTTT	CASSVQGSNTGELFF
TRBV18	NA	NA	TRBJ1-1	TGTGCCAGCTCCCAGGCAGGATCCACTGAAGCTTTCTTT	CASSQAGSTEAFF
TRBV20-1	NA	NA	TRBJ2-7	TGCAGTGCGACAAAATACGAGCAGTACTTC	CSATKYEQYF
TRBV5-4	NA	TRBD2	TRBJ2-3	TGTGCCAGCAGCTACCCGGGACTAGCGGGAGAAGGTCGCTCAGATACGCAGTATTTT	CASSYPGLAGEGRSDTQYF
TRBV19	NA	TRBD2	TRBJ2-1	TGTGCCAGTAGTACATCCCGGGGGGGGCATTACAATGAGCAGTTCTTC	CASSTSRGGHYNEQFF
TRBV7-9	NA	TRBD1	TRBJ1-4	TGTGCCAGCAGCTACATACAGGGGTTAGACGAAAAACTGTTTTTT	CASSYIQGLDEKLFF
TRBV28	NA	TRBD2	TRBJ2-7	TGTGCCAGCAGCCCGGGGGGGAACTACGAGCAGTACTTC	CASSPGGNYEQYF
TRBV4-1	NA	TRBD1	TRBJ1-1	TGCGCCAGCAGCCGAGAAGGACAGGGAAACACTGAAGCTTTCTTT	CASSREGQGNTEAFF
TRBV27	NA	NA	TRBJ1-2	TGTGCCAGCAGCCTGGGAGCTGGGGTGTCTGGCTACACCTTC	CASSLGAGVSGYTF
TRBV9	NA	TRBD1	TRBJ1-5	TGTGCCAGCAGCGTAGGCCCCACAGGGGCCGATCAGCCCCAGCATTTT	CASSVGPTGADQPQHF
TRBV30	NA	NA	TRBJ1-5	TGTGCCTGGAGTGTACAGGGTCAGCCCCAGCATTTT	CAWSVQGQPQHF